Sequencing of this T cell receptor (beta chain) was carried out in a study of OX40 agonist ivuxolimab in advanced cancers. With regard to the full study: Ivuxolimab was a fully human IgG2 agonistic monoclonal antibody targeting the costimulatory receptor OX40 (CD134). Intravenous ivuxolimab was administered to patients every 2 weeks at six dose levels: 0.01, 0.1, 0.3, 1.5, 3 and 10 mg/kg. Of the approximately 53 patients in dose escalation, some 20 had hepatocellular carcinoma, about 15 had melanoma, 9 had renal cell carcinoma and 9 had head and neck cancer. In the dose-escalation cohort, 70% to 85% of patients were male, and the mean age was approximately 55 years, with a range of 23 to 79. Prior anti-PD-1, anti-PD-L1 or anti-CTLA-4 therapy was permitted, and checkpoint inhibitors had been received by more than 35% of dose-escalation patients. Three dose-escalation patients achieved partial responses, one with hepatocellular carcinoma and two with cutaneous melanoma. Peripheral TCRbeta sequencing was intended to test whether TCR sequence diversity was altered and clonal T-cell expansion was caused by ivuxolimab. The monotherapy dose-escalation portion (N ≈ 50 patients) of the phase I ivuxolimab trial is reported in the paper.

This clone was seen more than once but under ten times. The specificity of this receptor is unknown. One base away there is no much larger clone; base qualities are not given. V loses 2 bases, J loses 6 bases, and the germline ends lie 9 bases apart. Including the terminal cysteine and phenylalanine, the CDR3 comprises 13 residues. CDR3 DNA is the only sequence kept; it has 39 bases, read in frame from the first base. The germline V gene yields SGHDT for CDR1 and YYEEEE for CDR2. Points the paper makes about the study in general: Antigen specificity was not determined for the clonally expanded peripheral T cells. After ivuxolimab, expanded clones were on average more numerous among CD8+ T cells than among CD4+ T cells. Low levels of normalized T-cell clonal expansion were also seen in some nonresponding patients. Partial responders in the 0.1-3.0 mg/kg groups had among the lowest normalized peripheral clonal expansion, especially among CD8+ T cells. At doses of 0.1 to 3.0 mg/kg, clonal expansion of both CD4+ and CD8+ blood T cells was observed from baseline to week 6.

For sequencing of the TCRbeta CDR3 region, genomic DNA was extracted from the sorted cells. TCRbeta CDR3 regions were sequenced using the immunoSEQ Assay. TCRdb took over this immuneACCESS table, retaining in-frame rearrangements with V and J assigned. Such tables are incomplete; in checked studies, under half of the missing clones stem from an unresolved V gene, and the remainder is unexplained. Recorded for this sample are over 55,000 clones; roughly 84% of them occurred a single time. The ten most abundant clones make up around 0.73% of the sample. Patients with autoimmune disease history or receiving systemic immunosuppression were excluded from the trial. Peripheral blood for TCR sequencing was collected from all dose cohorts at baseline, on cycle 4 day 1, and on cycle 7 day 1. The samples were drawn from a first-in-human, open-label, multicenter phase I dose-escalation trial of ivuxolimab. Adults with locally advanced or metastatic melanoma, renal cell carcinoma, hepatocellular carcinoma or head and neck squamous cell carcinoma were enrolled in the trial. Before TCR sequencing, CD4+ and CD8+ T cells were separately sorted from peripheral blood.

The rearranged chain carries TRBV5-6 and TRBJ2-4, with the D gene not confidently named. This TCR derives from an adult with an advanced solid tumor such as melanoma, head and neck, liver or kidney cancer. Sequenced here: CD4+ or CD8+ T cells sorted from blood, sampled in a trial of the OX40 agonist ivuxolimab. The encoded CDR3 is CASSFGGGNIQYF. The DNA reads TGTGCCAGCAGCTTCGGTGGCGGAAACATTCAGTACTTC.